This entry lists 8 T cell receptor beta chains sequenced from one sample in a study of Graves' ophthalmopathy and Graves' hyperthyroidism. As the template, RNA transcripts were used to amplify TCR beta CDR3 regions. HTBI-primed first-round RT-PCR preceded second-round multiplex PCR. TCRdb re-called the multiplex PCR reads through MiXCR, storing one row per CDR3 protein. The table records about 160,000 distinct CDR3 sequences, about two fifths of them present only once. Material: peripheral blood. The source of these receptors is a man aged 30 to 45 with Graves' ophthalmopathy.

This clonotype was recorded at least ten times. V usage is TRBV15 and J usage is TRBJ1-3; D uncertain. CDR1 is LNHNV and CDR2 is YYDKDF in the germline V gene (reference sequence). The CDR3 is made up of 13 amino acids. The germline V and J ends were trimmed by 0 bases and 4 bases, with 4 bases remaining between them. The CDR3 is CATSRDRGNTIYF. CDR3 nucleotide sequence: TGTGCCACCAGCAGAGATCGGGGAAACACCATATATTTT.

The table lists this clonotype with a few counts. This chain uses TRBV20-1 with TRBJ2-5; TRBD2 matches at 11 bases. The junction had 6 bases not matched to a gene; V was cut back by 3 bases and J by 3 bases. In germline, CDR1 is DFQATT, CDR2 SNEGSKA (reference sequence). The CDR3 loop spans 15 amino acids. Written as DNA, the CDR3 is TGCAGTGCTAGCGCTGGGACTAGCGGCGAAGAGACCCAGTACTTC. It translates to CSASAGTSGEETQYF.

This clonotype was recorded a few times. This chain connects TRBV6-5 to TRBJ1-5, with D tentatively TRBD1 (5 bases). The germline V gene has CDR1 MNHEY and CDR2 SVGAGI. Between the trimmed V and J ends, which lost 4 bases and 2 bases, there was a span of 9 bases. The CDR3 contains 14 residues. CDR3 nucleotide sequence: TGTGCCAGCAGTTGGGACGGACGCAATCAGCCCCAGCATTTT. Its translation is CASSWDGRNQPQHF.

This clonotype has a count of ten or more. This chain uses TRBV6-2 or TRBV6-3 with TRBJ1-5; no clear D. The V end was cut by 3 bases, the J end by 1 base, with 10 bases between. Per the germline V gene, CDR1 is MNHEY and CDR2 is SVGEGT. This CDR3 has 15 amino acids. CDR3 sequence: CASSYPELSNQPQHF. DNA of the CDR3: TGTGCCAGCAGTTATCCGGAATTGAGCAATCAGCCCCAGCATTTT.

This clonotype has ten or more counts. The chain employs TRBV14 and TRBJ1-1, with D unresolved. This CDR3 comprises 13 residues. CDR1 is SGHDN, CDR2 FVKESK, per germline. Trimming cost V 3 bases and J 3 bases, with 8 bases left between them. DNA of the CDR3: TGTGCCAGCAGCCACGGCGGGGACACTGAAGCTTTCTTT. It specifies CASSHGGDTEAFF. The complete variable domain, with remaining parts taken from reference TRBV14 and TRBJ1-1, reads EAGVTQFPSHSVIEKGQTVTLRCDPISGHDNLYWYRRVMGKEIKFLLHFVKESKQDESGMPNNRFLAERTGGTYSTLKVQPAELEDSGVYFCASSHGGDTEAFFGQGTRLTVV.

This clonotype was recorded at least ten times. The chain uses TRBV6-5 and TRBJ1-2; no clear D. The germline V gene encodes CDR1 MNHEY and CDR2 SVGAGI. Trimming pared 2 bases from V and 2 bases from J, leaving 12 bases between. The CDR3 spans 15 residues. CDR3 DNA: TGTGCCAGCAGTTACGTCGGGCTTGAGAACTATGGCTACACCTTC. Translated: CASSYVGLENYGYTF.

The V and J genes are TRBV20-1 and TRBJ2-2, with D perhaps TRBD1 (6 bases). The CDR3 has 14 residues. V dropped 4 bases and J dropped 4 bases, with 13 bases sitting between them. Germline values: CDR1 DFQATT, CDR2 SNEGSKA (reference sequence). For the CDR3, the DNA is TGCAGTGCTACCAGGGGCGCAAGCACCGGGGAGCTGTTTTTT. It is translated as CSATRGASTGELFF.

This clonotype showed up many times. V usage is TRBV4-1 and J usage is TRBJ2-5; 8 nucleotides line up with TRBD1. Germline CDR1 MGHRA, CDR2 YSYEKL. V gave up 1 base and J gave up 7 bases; unmatched junction bases: 23. This CDR3 is built from 20 residues. CDR3 amino acids: CASSQAPPAGGGLPGWTQYF. CDR3 nucleotide sequence: TGCGCCAGCAGCCAAGCCCCCCCGGCAGGGGGCGGCCTGCCAGGATGGACCCAGTACTTC.